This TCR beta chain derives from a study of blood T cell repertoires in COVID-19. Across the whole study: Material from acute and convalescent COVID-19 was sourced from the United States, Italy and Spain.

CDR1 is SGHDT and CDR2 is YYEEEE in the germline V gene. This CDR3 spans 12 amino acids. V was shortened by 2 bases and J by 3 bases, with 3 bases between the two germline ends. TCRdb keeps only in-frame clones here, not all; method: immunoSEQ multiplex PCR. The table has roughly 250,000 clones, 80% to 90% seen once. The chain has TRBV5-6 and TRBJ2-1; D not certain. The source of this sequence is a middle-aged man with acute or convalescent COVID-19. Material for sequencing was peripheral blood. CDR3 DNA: TGTGCCAGCAGCTTTCGCTACAATGAGCAGTTCTTC. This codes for CASSFRYNEQFF.